This T cell receptor beta chain is drawn from a study of T cell responses to AZD1222 COVID-19 vaccine. CDR1 ENHRY and CDR2 SYGVKD come from the germline V gene. The V segment lost 8 bases and the J segment 0 bases; nucleotides outside the gene matches: 3. The length of the CDR3 is 14 residues. The data were produced by immunoSEQ multiplex PCR, yet TCRdb's version contains in-frame clones alone and is incomplete. The data contain approximately 100,000 clones, around 87% of them singletons. This material consisted of peripheral blood, taken 28 days after the second AZD1222 dose. The TCR was taken from an adult who received the AZD1222 COVID-19 vaccine. The chain carries TRBV10-3 and TRBJ1-3, with 8 bases matching TRBD1. CDR3 sequence reads: CAIWTGFSGNTIYF. CDR3 sequence (DNA): TGTGCCATCTGGACAGGGTTCTCTGGAAACACCATATATTTT.